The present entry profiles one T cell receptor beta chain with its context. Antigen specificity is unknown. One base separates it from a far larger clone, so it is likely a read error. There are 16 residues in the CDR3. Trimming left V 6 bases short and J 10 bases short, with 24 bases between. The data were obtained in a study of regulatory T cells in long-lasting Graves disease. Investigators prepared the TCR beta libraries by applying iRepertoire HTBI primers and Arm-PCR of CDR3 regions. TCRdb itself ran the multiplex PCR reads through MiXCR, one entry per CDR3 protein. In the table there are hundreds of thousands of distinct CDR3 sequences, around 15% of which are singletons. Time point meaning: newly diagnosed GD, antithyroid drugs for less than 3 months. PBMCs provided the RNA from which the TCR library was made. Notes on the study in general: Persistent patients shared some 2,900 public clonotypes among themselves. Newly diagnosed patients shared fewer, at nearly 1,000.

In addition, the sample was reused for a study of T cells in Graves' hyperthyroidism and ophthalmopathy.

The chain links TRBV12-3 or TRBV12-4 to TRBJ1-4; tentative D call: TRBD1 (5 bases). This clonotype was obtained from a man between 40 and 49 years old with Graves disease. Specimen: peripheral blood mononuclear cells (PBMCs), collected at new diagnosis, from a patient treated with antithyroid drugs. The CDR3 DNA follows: TGTGCCAGCAGCACACGCCCCGGGACCCCGGGTGGAAAACTGTTTTTT. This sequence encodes CASSTRPGTPGGKLFF.